A selection of T cell receptor beta chains follows, all from one sample in a study of shared clonotypes between healthy human individuals. Profiled with immunoSEQ multiplex PCR; TCRdb holds only in-frame clones, not every one. The data hold about 2.4 million clones, with 93% observed a single time. Input material: naive CD4+ T cells from PBMCs. These receptors were collected from a man aged 18 to 30 in good health. Some clones in this sample may be carry-over from other donors' samples. CDR3s include the opening cysteine and the closing phenylalanine or tryptophan. A D gene is named only where the DNA matches it firmly. Where a row states a size, it is once, few, many or the class of an expanded clone; other rows omit it.

CDR3nt	CDR3aa	d_gene	len	v_gene	abundance	j_gene
TGTGCCAGCAGCGTAGCACGAATCACAGATACGCAGTATTTT	CASSVARITDTQYF	-	14	TRBV9	-	TRBJ2-3
TGTGCCAGCAGCTGGGCTAGCGGAGCCTACGAGCAGTACTTC	CASSWASGAYEQYF	TRBD2	14	TRBV14	-	TRBJ2-7
TGTGCCAGCACCCTGGACAGGGGCCGATATGGCTACACCTTC	CASTLDRGRYGYTF	TRBD1	14	TRBV28	-	TRBJ1-2
TGTGCCAGCAGCTACCACACCTCCTTACAGGGTTCTACTCAGTACTTC	CASSYHTSLQGSTQYF	-	16	TRBV7-2	-	TRBJ2-4
TGTGCCAGCTCACTACAACAGGGCTTTAACTATGGCTACACCTTC	CASSLQQGFNYGYTF	-	15	TRBV18	-	TRBJ1-2
TGTGCCAGCAGCCCACAAGTCGGTTCACCCCTCCACTTT	CASSPQVGSPLHF	-	13	TRBV6-5	-	TRBJ1-6
TGTGCCAGCAGGTTAGACAGGGACATCATGTGGGCTTTCTTT	CASRLDRDIMWAFF	TRBD1	14	TRBV27	-	TRBJ1-1
TGTGCCAGCAGCCGGGACGGCACCTATGGCTACACCTTC	CASSRDGTYGYTF	-	13	TRBV14	-	TRBJ1-2
TGTGCCAGCAGCGCTCCAAGGTTGCTGGCTGAGCAGTTCTTC	CASSAPRLLAEQFF	-	14	TRBV9	-	TRBJ2-1
TGCAGCGTTGGGCGGTTTTCCTACAATGAGCAGTTCTTC	CSVGRFSYNEQFF	-	13	TRBV29-1	-	TRBJ2-1
TGTGCCTGGGGCCAGGGGAACTCTGGAAACACCATATATTTT	CAWGQGNSGNTIYF	-	14	TRBV30	once	TRBJ1-3
TGCGCCAGCAGTAGGAGACAGGGAAATCAAGAGACCCAGTACTTC	CASSRRQGNQETQYF	TRBD1	15	TRBV5-1	-	TRBJ2-5
TGTGCCAGCAGCTTGACAGGGGTGGACTACGAGCAGTACTTC	CASSLTGVDYEQYF	TRBD1	14	TRBV5-6	-	TRBJ2-7
TGTGCCAGCAGTTGGGGACAGGGGAACACCGGGGAGCTGTTTTTT	CASSWGQGNTGELFF	TRBD1	15	TRBV2	-	TRBJ2-2
TGTGCCAGTAGTATAGAGCCATACAGCACAGATACGCAGTATTTT	CASSIEPYSTDTQYF	-	15	TRBV19	-	TRBJ2-3
TGTGCCAGCACTAAGTCCGGGACCGATTCCTACAATGAGCAGTTCTTC	CASTKSGTDSYNEQFF	-	16	TRBV6-6	-	TRBJ2-1
TGCGCCAGCAGCCAATTAGGAGGGGGCACTGAAGCTTTCTTT	CASSQLGGGTEAFF	-	14	TRBV4-3	-	TRBJ1-1
TGTGCCAGCAGCTTAGTGATTGAAGTCGAGCAGTTCTTC	CASSLVIEVEQFF	-	13	TRBV7-8	-	TRBJ2-1
TGCGCCAGCAGCGCAGGACCGGGCGGCACAGATACGCAGTATTTT	CASSAGPGGTDTQYF	-	15	TRBV5-1	-	TRBJ2-3
TGTGCCAGCTTGGCAGCTGACGGCAATCAGCCCCAGCATTTT	CASLAADGNQPQHF	-	14	TRBV6-1	-	TRBJ1-5
TGTGCCAGCAGACCTCGGTCGAATGGAAACACCATATATTTT	CASRPRSNGNTIYF	-	14	TRBV5-4	-	TRBJ1-3
TGCGCCAGCAGCTCCCCAGCGTCTGGGGCCAACGTCCTGACTTTC	CASSSPASGANVLTF	-	15	TRBV5-1	once	TRBJ2-6